The 3 T cell receptor beta chains presented below share a single source sample, sequenced in a study of T-cell reconstitution after alpha-beta-depleted transplantation in children. Library preparation (for TCRbeta) was performed with unique molecular identifiers. One entry per CDR3 protein, called by TCRdb with MiXCR from the PCR reads. The sample has 250,000 to 400,000 distinct CDR3 sequences; around 20% are singletons. Source: PBMCs, mostly from graft donor cells, taken 180 days after TCRalphabeta/CD19-depleted stem cell transplant. These receptors originate from a male patient younger than 18 who had a stem cell transplant for acute lymphoblastic leukemia, so the T cells may come from the graft donor.

This clonotype was observed a handful of times. The chain employs TRBV6-5 and TRBJ2-1; D is unclear. The CDR3 sequence is 15 residues long. V lost 4 bases and J 4 bases, leaving 14 bases between the germline ends. Germline CDR1 is MNHEY and CDR2 is SVGAGI. This chain's CDR3 is CASSLRTPVYNEQFF. The CDR3 DNA is TGTGCCAGCAGTTTAAGGACGCCGGTTTACAATGAGCAGTTCTTC.

This clonotype occurred a few times. This chain joins TRBV27 and TRBJ1-6; no definite D call. The V gene lost 6 bases and the J gene lost 7 bases, with 19 bases spanning the gap. CDR1 and CDR2 from the germline V gene are MNHEY and SMNVEV (reference sequence). This CDR3 region has 16 residues. This CDR3 reads CASRKVSDKKNSPLHF. As DNA, the CDR3 is TGTGCCAGCAGGAAGGTCTCAGACAAGAAGAATTCACCCCTCCACTTT.

The chain employs TRBV18 and TRBJ2-5, with a tentative D call TRBD2 (5 bases). This CDR3 has 13 residues. Trimming took off 2 bases at V and 2 bases at J, with 6 bases between the two ends. Germline loops: CDR1 KGHSH, CDR2 LQKENI. CDR3 amino acids: CASSPSGQETQYF. CDR3 DNA sequence: TGTGCCAGCTCACCATCGGGACAAGAGACCCAGTACTTC.